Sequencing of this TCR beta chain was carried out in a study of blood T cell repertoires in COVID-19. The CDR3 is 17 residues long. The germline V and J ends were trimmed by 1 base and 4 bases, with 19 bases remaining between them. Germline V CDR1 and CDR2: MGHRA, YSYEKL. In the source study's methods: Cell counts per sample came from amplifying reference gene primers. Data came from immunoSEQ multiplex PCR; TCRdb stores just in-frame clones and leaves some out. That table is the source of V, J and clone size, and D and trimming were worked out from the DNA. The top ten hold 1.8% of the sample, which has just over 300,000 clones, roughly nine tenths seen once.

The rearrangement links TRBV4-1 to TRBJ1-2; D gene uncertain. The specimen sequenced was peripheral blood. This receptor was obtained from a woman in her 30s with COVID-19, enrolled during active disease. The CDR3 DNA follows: TGCGCCAGCAGCCAAGGGTCTAGACCGCCGGAGGGCTATGGCTACACCTTC. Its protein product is CASSQGSRPPEGYGYTF.